These 7 T cell receptor beta chains share one sample of origin, sequenced in a study of regulatory T cells in long-lasting Graves disease. To make TCR beta libraries, researchers used iRepertoire HTBI primers and Arm-PCR of CDR3 regions. TCRdb reanalysed the multiplex PCR reads using MiXCR and keeps one entry per CDR3 protein. The table has more than 350,000 distinct CDR3 sequences, over 20% seen once. Time point described: persistent/refractory GD, antithyroid drugs over 5 years with positive TRAb. Extracted RNA from PBMCs served as the source of the TCR library. The material was peripheral blood mononuclear cells (PBMCs), obtained when the disease was refractory, from a patient treated with antithyroid drugs. The source of these receptors is a female donor with Graves disease.

This clonotype has just a few counts. V and J are TRBV29-1 and TRBJ2-5; 9 bases map to TRBD2. Trimming at V came to 3 bases and at J to 5 bases, leaving 10 bases not matched to a gene. CDR3 length: 15 amino acids. CDR1 is SQVTM and CDR2 is ANQGSEA in the germline V gene. The CDR3 DNA follows: TGCAGCGTTGACTCGTGGCGGGAGGGCGGTGAGACCCAGTACTTC. It translates to CSVDSWREGGETQYF.

This clonotype was recorded at least ten times. The chain joins TRBV6-1 to TRBJ2-7; D is possibly TRBD2 (6 bases). Germline assignment: CDR1 MNHNS and CDR2 SASEGT. V shed 6 bases and J shed 6 bases, with 21 bases lying between them. The CDR3 runs 15 residues. The CDR3 DNA reads as TGTGCCAGCAGCCCATTGGGTGGCGGGGCTCTCGAGCAGTACTTC. Protein product: CASSPLGGGALEQYF.

This clonotype appeared a few times. V gene TRBV29-1 combines with J gene TRBJ2-6; D unclear. This CDR3 comprises 13 residues. Germline V gives CDR1 SQVTM, CDR2 ANQGSEA. V lost 7 bases to trimming and J lost 0 bases, with 7 bases between them. CDR3 protein: CSALLSGANVLTF. The CDR3 DNA reads as TGCAGCGCCCTGCTCTCTGGGGCCAACGTCCTGACTTTC.

The chain recombines TRBV5-4 with TRBJ2-7, with D perhaps TRBD1 or TRBD2 (5 bases each). From germline, CDR1 is SGHNT and CDR2 YYREEE (reference sequence). CDR3 length: 15 amino acids. The V end was cut by 2 bases, the J end by 3 bases, with 15 bases between. The CDR3 DNA reads TGTGCCAGCAGCTTAGACACCCGGGACGGCTACGAGCAGTACTTC. This translates into CASSLDTRDGYEQYF.

The chain recombines TRBV4-1 with TRBJ2-5; TRBD2 agrees at 7 bases. V trimming: 3 bases; J trimming: 2 bases; junction bases outside the gene matches: 6. The CDR3 runs to 15 residues. The germline V gene encodes CDR1 MGHRA and CDR2 YSYEKL. CDR3 protein: CASSQAGERQETQYF. The CDR3, as DNA: TGCGCCAGCAGCCAGGCGGGGGAGAGGCAAGAGACCCAGTACTTC.

This clonotype appeared many times. The chain couples TRBV2 to TRBJ1-3; D not resolved. CDR3 length: 13 amino acids. Germline-derived CDR1 and CDR2 are SNHLY and FYNNEI. With 6 bases removed from V and 4 bases from J, the gap between germline ends came to 10 bases. The CDR3 region has the DNA TGTGCCAGCAGGGACTCGCGAGGAAACACCATATATTTT. Amino acid sequence: CASRDSRGNTIYF.

The chain employs TRBV9 and TRBJ1-1, with D unresolved. From germline, CDR1 is SGDLS and CDR2 YYNGEE. The CDR3 consists of 14 residues. V gave up 3 bases and J gave up 6 bases, with 15 bases separating them. For the CDR3, the DNA is TGTGCCAGCAGCGGGAGAGGAGGGAGCCCTGAAGCTTTCTTT. This sequence encodes CASSGRGGSPEAFF.